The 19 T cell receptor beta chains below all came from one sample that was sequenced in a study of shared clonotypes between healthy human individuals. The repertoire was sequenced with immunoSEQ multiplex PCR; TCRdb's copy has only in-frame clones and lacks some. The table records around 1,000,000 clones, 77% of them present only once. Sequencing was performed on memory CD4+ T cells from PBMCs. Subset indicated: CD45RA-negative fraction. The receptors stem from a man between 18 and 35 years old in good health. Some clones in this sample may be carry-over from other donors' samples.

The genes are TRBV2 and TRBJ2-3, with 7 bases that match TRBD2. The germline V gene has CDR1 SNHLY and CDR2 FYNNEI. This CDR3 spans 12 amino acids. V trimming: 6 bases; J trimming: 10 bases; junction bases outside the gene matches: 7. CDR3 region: CASRDRGDAQYF. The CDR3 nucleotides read TGTGCCAGCAGGGACCGGGGGGACGCGCAGTATTTT.

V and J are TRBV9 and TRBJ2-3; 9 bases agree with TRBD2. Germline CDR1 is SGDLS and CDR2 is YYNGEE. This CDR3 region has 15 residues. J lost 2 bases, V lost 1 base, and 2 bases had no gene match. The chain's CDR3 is CASSVSGLATDTQYF. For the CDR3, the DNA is TGTGCCAGCAGCGTATCGGGACTAGCCACAGATACGCAGTATTTT.

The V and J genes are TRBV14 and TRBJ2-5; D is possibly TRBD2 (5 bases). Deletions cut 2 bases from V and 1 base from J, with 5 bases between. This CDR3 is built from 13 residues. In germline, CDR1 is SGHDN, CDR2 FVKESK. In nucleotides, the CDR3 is TGTGCCAGCAGCCAACGGGGCCAAGAGACCCAGTACTTC. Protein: CASSQRGQETQYF.

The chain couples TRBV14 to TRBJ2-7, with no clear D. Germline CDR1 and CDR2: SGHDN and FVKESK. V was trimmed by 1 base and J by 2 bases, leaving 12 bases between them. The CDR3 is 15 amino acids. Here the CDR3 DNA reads TGTGCCAGCAGCCAAGGATTGCACAGAGCCTACGAGCAGTACTTC. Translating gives CASSQGLHRAYEQYF.

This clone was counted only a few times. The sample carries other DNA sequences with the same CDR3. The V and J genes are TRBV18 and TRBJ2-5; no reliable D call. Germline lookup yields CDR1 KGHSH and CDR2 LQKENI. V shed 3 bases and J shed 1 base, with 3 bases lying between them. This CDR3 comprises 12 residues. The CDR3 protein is CASSPAQETQYF. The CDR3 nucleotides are TGTGCCAGCTCACCTGCCCAAGAGACCCAGTACTTC.

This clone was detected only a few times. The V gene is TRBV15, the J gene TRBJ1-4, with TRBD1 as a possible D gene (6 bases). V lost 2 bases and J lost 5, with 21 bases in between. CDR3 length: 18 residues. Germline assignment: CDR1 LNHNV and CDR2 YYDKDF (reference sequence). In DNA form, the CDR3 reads TGTGCCACCAGCAGATACAGGGTCAGGGACTCAGGAAATGAAAAACTGTTTTTT. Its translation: CATSRYRVRDSGNEKLFF.

CDR3 coding DNA: TGTGCCAGCATCCCAGGACAGGGATCAGCCAAAAACATTCAGTACTTC. This sequence encodes CASIPGQGSAKNIQYF. V usage is TRBV7-2 and J usage is TRBJ2-4; 8 positions agree with TRBD1. Looked up from germline, CDR1 is SGHTA and CDR2 is FQGNSA. This CDR3 has 16 residues. The V segment lost 7 bases and the J segment 0 bases; nucleotides outside the gene matches: 8.

CDR3 residues: CASEIGVRGEKLFF. The CDR3 region has the DNA TGTGCCAGCGAGATAGGGGTGAGGGGTGAAAAACTGTTTTTT. This rearrangement joins TRBV28 to TRBJ1-4; a weak D match, TRBD1 (5 bases). The CDR3 runs to 14 residues. Germline CDR1 MDHEN, CDR2 SYDVKM. V gave up 8 bases and J gave up 7 bases, with 17 bases separating them. The variable domain in full, with the rest retrieved from reference TRBV28 and TRBJ1-4, is DVKVTQSSRYLVKRTGEKVFLECVQDMDHENMFWYRQDPGLGLRLIYFSYDVKMKEKGDIPEGYSVSREKKERFSLILESASTNQTSMYLCASEIGVRGEKLFFGSGTQLSVL.

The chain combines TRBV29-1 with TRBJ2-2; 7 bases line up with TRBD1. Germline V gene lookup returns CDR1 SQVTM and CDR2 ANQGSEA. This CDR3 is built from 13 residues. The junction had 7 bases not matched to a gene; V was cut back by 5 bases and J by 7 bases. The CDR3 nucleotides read TGCAGCGTTACCAGGGGGTTCGGCGGGGAGCTGTTTTTT. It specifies CSVTRGFGGELFF.

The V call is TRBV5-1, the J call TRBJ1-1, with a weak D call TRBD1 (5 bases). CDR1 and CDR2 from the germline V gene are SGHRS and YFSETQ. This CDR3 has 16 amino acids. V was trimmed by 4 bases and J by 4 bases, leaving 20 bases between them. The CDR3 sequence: CASSIRDGPPFTEAFF. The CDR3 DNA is TGCGCCAGCAGCATCCGGGACGGACCTCCTTTCACTGAAGCTTTCTTT.

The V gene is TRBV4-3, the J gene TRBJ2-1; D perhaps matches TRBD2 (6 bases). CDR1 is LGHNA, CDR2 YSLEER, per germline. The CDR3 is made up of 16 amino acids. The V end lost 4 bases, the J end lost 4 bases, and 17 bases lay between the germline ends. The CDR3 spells CASSPPSAGLYNEQFF. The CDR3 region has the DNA TGCGCCAGCAGCCCCCCCTCGGCGGGATTGTACAATGAGCAGTTCTTC.

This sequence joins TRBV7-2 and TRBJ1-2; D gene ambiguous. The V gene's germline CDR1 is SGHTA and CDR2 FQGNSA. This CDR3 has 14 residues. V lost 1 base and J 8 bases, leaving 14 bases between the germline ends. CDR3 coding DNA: TGTGCCAGCAGCTTAGGGAACGCGGCAAACGGCTACACCTTC. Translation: CASSLGNAANGYTF. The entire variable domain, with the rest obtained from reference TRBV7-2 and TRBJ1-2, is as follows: GAGVSQSPSNKVTEKGKDVELRCDPISGHTALYWYRQSLGQGLEFLIYFQGNSAPDKSGLPSDRFSAERTGGSVSTLTIQRTQQEDSAVYLCASSLGNAANGYTFGSGTRLTVV.

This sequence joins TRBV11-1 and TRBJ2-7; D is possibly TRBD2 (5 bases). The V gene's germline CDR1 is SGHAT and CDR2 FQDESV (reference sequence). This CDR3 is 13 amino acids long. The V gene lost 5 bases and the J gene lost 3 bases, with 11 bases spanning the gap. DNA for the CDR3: TGTGCCAGCAGCCCCGGGATCCTCTACGAGCAGTACTTC. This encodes CASSPGILYEQYF.

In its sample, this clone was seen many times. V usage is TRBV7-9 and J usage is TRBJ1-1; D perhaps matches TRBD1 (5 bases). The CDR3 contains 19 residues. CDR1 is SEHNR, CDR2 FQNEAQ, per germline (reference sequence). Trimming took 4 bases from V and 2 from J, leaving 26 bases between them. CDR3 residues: CASSSKSGTPPRVNTEAFF. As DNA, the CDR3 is TGTGCCAGCAGCTCAAAAAGTGGGACTCCCCCCCGGGTTAACACTGAAGCTTTCTTT.

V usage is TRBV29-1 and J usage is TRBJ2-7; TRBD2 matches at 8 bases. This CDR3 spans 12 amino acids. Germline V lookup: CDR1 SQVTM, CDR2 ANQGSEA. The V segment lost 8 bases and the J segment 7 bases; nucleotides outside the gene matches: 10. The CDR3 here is CSFKAGALEQYF. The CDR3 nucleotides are TGCAGCTTTAAAGCGGGAGCGTTGGAGCAGTACTTC.

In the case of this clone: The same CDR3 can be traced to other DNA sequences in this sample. CDR3 loop: CASSLTRETQYF. In DNA, the CDR3 is TGTGCCAGCAGCCTCACTCGCGAGACCCAGTACTTC. The chain links TRBV7-2 to TRBJ2-5; D gene unclear. Trimming took off 5 bases at V and 5 bases at J, with 9 bases between the two ends. Germline-derived CDR1 and CDR2 are SGHTA and FQGNSA. This CDR3 has 12 amino acids.

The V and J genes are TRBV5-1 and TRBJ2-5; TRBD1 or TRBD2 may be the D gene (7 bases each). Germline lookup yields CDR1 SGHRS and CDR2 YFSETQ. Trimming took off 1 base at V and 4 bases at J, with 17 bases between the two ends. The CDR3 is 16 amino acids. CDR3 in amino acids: CASSLSGTAEGETQYF. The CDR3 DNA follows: TGCGCCAGCAGCTTGAGCGGGACAGCGGAGGGAGAGACCCAGTACTTC. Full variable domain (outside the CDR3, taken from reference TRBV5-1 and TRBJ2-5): KAGVTQTPRYLIKTRGQQVTLSCSPISGHRSVSWYQQTPGQGLQFLFEYFSETQRNKGNFPGRFSGRQFSNSRSEMNVSTLELGDSALYLCASSLSGTAEGETQYFGPGTRLLVL.

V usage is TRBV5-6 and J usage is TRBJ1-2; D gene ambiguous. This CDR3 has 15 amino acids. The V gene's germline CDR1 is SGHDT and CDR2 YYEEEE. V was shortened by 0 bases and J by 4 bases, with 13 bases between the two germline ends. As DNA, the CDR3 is TGTGCCAGCAGCTTGGCCGAGGCGGGTGTCTATGGCTACACCTTC. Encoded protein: CASSLAEAGVYGYTF.

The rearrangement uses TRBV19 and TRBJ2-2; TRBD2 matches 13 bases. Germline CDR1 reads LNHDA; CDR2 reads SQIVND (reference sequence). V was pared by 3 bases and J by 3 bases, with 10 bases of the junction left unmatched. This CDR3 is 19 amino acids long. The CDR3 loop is CASSMLGTSGTLHTGELFF. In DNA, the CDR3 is TGTGCCAGTAGTATGCTCGGGACTAGCGGGACCCTTCACACCGGGGAGCTGTTTTTT.